This entry describes one TCR beta chain. Its antigen specificity is not known. No base quality information exists; no much larger clone differs at one position. The sample is drawn from a study of OX40 agonist ivuxolimab in advanced cancers. Notes on the research overall: Ivuxolimab was a fully human IgG2 agonistic monoclonal antibody targeting the costimulatory receptor OX40 (CD134). Intravenous ivuxolimab was administered to patients every 2 weeks at six dose levels: 0.01, 0.1, 0.3, 1.5, 3 and 10 mg/kg. Of the roughly 50 dose-escalation patients, hepatocellular carcinoma was present in around 19, melanoma in approximately 15, renal cell carcinoma in 9 and head and neck cancer in 9. In the dose-escalation cohort, more than 75% of patients were male, and the mean age was approximately 60 years, with a range of about 23 to 85. Prior anti-PD-1, anti-PD-L1 or anti-CTLA-4 therapy was permitted, and approximately 40% of dose-escalation patients had received checkpoint inhibitors. Partial responses occurred in three dose-escalation patients: two with cutaneous melanoma and one with hepatocellular carcinoma. The purpose of peripheral TCRbeta sequencing was to test whether ivuxolimab changed TCR sequence diversity and led to clonal T-cell expansion. The paper describes the monotherapy dose-escalation part (N of about 54 patients) of the phase I trial of ivuxolimab.

The trial excluded patients who had a history of autoimmune disease or who were on systemic immunosuppression. In every dose cohort, peripheral blood was drawn for TCR sequencing at baseline, cycle 4 day 1, and cycle 7 day 1. Samples came from an open-label, multicenter, first-in-human phase I dose-escalation trial of ivuxolimab. Adults with locally advanced or metastatic melanoma, renal cell carcinoma, hepatocellular carcinoma or head and neck squamous cell carcinoma were enrolled in the trial. Before TCR sequencing, CD4+ T cells and CD8+ T cells were sorted from peripheral blood as separate populations. Genomic DNA was isolated from the sorted cells so that the TCRbeta CDR3 region could be sequenced. The immunoSEQ Assay was used for sequencing of TCRbeta CDR3 regions. Here the immuneACCESS table is served through TCRdb, limited to in-frame sequences with V and J called. Missing clones are a known gap in these copies; in checked studies unresolved V genes cover under half, and the rest lacks a known reason. Across this sample there are 70,000 or so clones, with about 80% seen only once. The ten largest clones capture approximately 2.5% of the sample.

The CDR3 has 13 amino acids, counting the end cysteine and phenylalanine. Only CDR3 DNA is held: 39 bases, read in frame from base 1. For this chain, trimming is 4 bases at the V end and 6 bases at the J end, and the number of junction bases without a gene match is 4. Taken from the germline V gene, the CDR1 and CDR2 loops are MGHRA and YSYEKL. Results and caveats for the whole study, not just this receptor: Which antigens the clonally expanded peripheral T cells were specific for was not determined. In partial responders in the 0.1-3.0 mg/kg groups, normalized peripheral clonal expansion was found to be among the lowest, especially among CD8+ T cells. Clonal expansion of both CD4+ and CD8+ blood T cells was observed from baseline to week 6 at doses 0.1 to 3.0 mg/kg. After ivuxolimab, CD8+ T cells had more expanded clones than CD4+ T cells on average. Low levels of normalized T-cell clonal expansion were also seen in some nonresponding patients.

This chain is built from TRBV4-1 and TRBJ2-7; the junction holds 9 bases that match TRBD2. The TCR was taken from an adult with an advanced solid tumor such as melanoma, head and neck, liver or kidney cancer. The sample here was CD4+ or CD8+ T cells sorted from blood, taken in a trial of the OX40 agonist ivuxolimab. Here is the DNA: TGCGCCAGCAGCCTTGGGACTAGCTTCGAGCAGTACTTC. Protein translation: CASSLGTSFEQYF.